This T cell receptor beta chain was identified in a study of blood T cell repertoires in COVID-19. For the study at large: Material from acute and convalescent COVID-19 was sourced from the United States, Italy and Spain. Sample material is recorded as cDNA or gDNA derived from T cells, B-cell-depleted T cells, or PBMCs.

TCRdb's table, derived via immunoSEQ multiplex PCR, lists solely in-frame clones and lacks some. The sample has roughly 130,000 clones, about four fifths seen once. V was clipped by 8 bases and J by 5 bases, with 15 bases between them. Germline values: CDR1 MNHEY, CDR2 SVGAGI. The CDR3 totals 14 residues. The study recruited people aged roughly 18 to 95 years across approximately 25 US areas. The sequence derives from a woman aged 45-60 years with acute COVID-19. V usage is TRBV6-5 and J usage is TRBJ2-2; tentatively, D is TRBD2 (5 bases). Sequences were obtained from PBMCs or T cells enriched from blood (not recorded which). CDR3 bases: TGTGCCAGCTCAACCGGGTCGGGGACCGGGGAGCTGTTTTTT. Its translation: CASSTGSGTGELFF.